A selection of T cell receptor beta chains follows, all from one sample in a study of T-cell reconstitution after alpha-beta-depleted transplantation in children. TCRdb analysed the PCR reads with MiXCR anew, one entry per CDR3 protein. The table has around 490,000 distinct CDR3 sequences, over 9.5% seen once; the top ten hold 14%. The sample was PBMCs, mostly from graft donor cells, taken 180 days after TCRalphabeta/CD19-depleted stem cell transplant. The origin of the receptors is a female patient between 2 and 15 years old who had a stem cell transplant for aplastic anemia, so the T cells may come from the graft donor. CDR3s include the opening cysteine and the closing phenylalanine or tryptophan. D genes are given only for firm matches. Only some rows state a clone size, as once, few, many or a class for expanded clones.

few TRBJ2-5 TRBD1 TRBV24-1 TGTGCCACCAGTGACCCGAGGACAGGGGCACAAGAGACCCAGTACTTC CATSDPRTGAQETQYF
few TRBJ2-7 TRBD1 TRBV20-1 TGCAGTGCTAGTTCTGGACAGGCGACCTACGAGCAGTACTTC CSASSGQATYEQYF
- TRBJ2-1 TRBD2 TRBV20-1 TGCAGTGCAGACTTGCGGGAGGGCCGCGTTGAGCAGTTCTTC CSADLREGRVEQFF
- TRBJ1-1 - TRBV7-2 TGTGCCAGCAGCTTACTCACAGGGAGTCCTGAAGCTTTCTTT CASSLLTGSPEAFF
few TRBJ2-3 - TRBV7-2 TGTGCCAGCAGCTCAGACATGGTTACGCAGTATTTT CASSSDMVTQYF
- TRBJ2-1 TRBD2 TRBV29-1 TGCAGCGTTGAAGATGGCCCCACGGGACTAGCGGTTAATGAGCAGTTCTTC CSVEDGPTGLAVNEQFF
- TRBJ2-3 TRBD2 TRBV20-1 TGCAGTCTAGGACTAGCGCGCACAGATACGCAGTATTTT CSLGLARTDTQYF
- TRBJ2-1 TRBD2 TRBV6-5 TGTGCCAGCAGTTACAGCGGGAGGGCGTACAATGAGCAGTTCTTC CASSYSGRAYNEQFF
few TRBJ1-2 TRBD1 TRBV29-1 TGCAGCCTTGGGGGGCCAGGGGGCGTTAACACCTTC CSLGGPGGVNTF
many TRBJ1-2 - TRBV7-2 TGTGCCAGCAGCCCGGGGAGGGAGAACGGCTACACCTTC CASSPGRENGYTF
few TRBJ2-7 TRBD1 TRBV9 TGTGCCAGCAGCGCCTCCGGGACAGCCTACGAGCAGTACTTC CASSASGTAYEQYF
- TRBJ2-3 TRBD1 TRBV28 TGTGCCAGCAGTTCTCCGGGACAGAGCACAGATACGCAGTATTTT CASSSPGQSTDTQYF
few TRBJ2-3 - TRBV7-6 TGTGCCAGCAGCTTACAGGGCACCGGGCTTCAAACAGATACGCAGTATTTT CASSLQGTGLQTDTQYF
- TRBJ2-7 - TRBV20-1 TGCAGTGCTAGAAACAGGCCCTACGAGCAGTACTTC CSARNRPYEQYF
- TRBJ2-2 - TRBV12-5 TGTGCTAGTGGTGTCGACACCGGGGAGCTGTTTTTT CASGVDTGELFF
few TRBJ2-2 - TRBV7-9 TGTGCCAGCAGACCCGAGGGGGAGCTGTTTTTT CASRPEGELFF
many TRBJ1-1 TRBD1 TRBV7-2 TGTGCCAGCAGCTCTCGACAGGGGGGGTGGAACACTGAAGCTTTCTTT CASSSRQGGWNTEAFF
- TRBJ2-2 - TRBV12-3/TRBV12-4 TGTGCCAGCAGGATGCTACGGTCAGCCGGGTGGACCGGGGAGCTGTTTTTT CASRMLRSAGWTGELFF
few TRBJ2-7 TRBD1 TRBV12-3/TRBV12-4 TGTGCCAGCACCGACAGCAGGGGGCTATCCTACGAGCAGTACTTC CASTDSRGLSYEQYF
few TRBJ2-7 - TRBV5-1 TGCGCCAGCAGCTTGGGGGTTAGAGACACGTCCTACGAGCAGTACTTC CASSLGVRDTSYEQYF
few TRBJ2-4 - TRBV15 TGTGCCACCAGCAGAGATGTGACCCTAGCGAGGAAAAACATTCAGTACTTC CATSRDVTLARKNIQYF
- TRBJ2-5 - TRBV29-1 TGCAGCGTGGTAGCGCGGATTCAAGAGACCCAGTACTTC CSVVARIQETQYF
- TRBJ2-1 - TRBV10-2 TGCGCCAGCAGTGAGTACTACAATGAGCAGTTCTTC CASSEYYNEQFF
- TRBJ1-1 - TRBV7-2 TGTGCCAGCAGACGGGCGGGCACTGAAGCTTTCTTT CASRRAGTEAFF
few TRBJ2-7 TRBD1 TRBV7-9 TGTGCCAGCAGCCACGGACAGGGGGCATTCTACGAGCAGTACTTC CASSHGQGAFYEQYF
few TRBJ1-2 - TRBV7-2 TGTGCCAGCAGCTTAGCACAGAGCGCCTACGGCTACACCTTC CASSLAQSAYGYTF